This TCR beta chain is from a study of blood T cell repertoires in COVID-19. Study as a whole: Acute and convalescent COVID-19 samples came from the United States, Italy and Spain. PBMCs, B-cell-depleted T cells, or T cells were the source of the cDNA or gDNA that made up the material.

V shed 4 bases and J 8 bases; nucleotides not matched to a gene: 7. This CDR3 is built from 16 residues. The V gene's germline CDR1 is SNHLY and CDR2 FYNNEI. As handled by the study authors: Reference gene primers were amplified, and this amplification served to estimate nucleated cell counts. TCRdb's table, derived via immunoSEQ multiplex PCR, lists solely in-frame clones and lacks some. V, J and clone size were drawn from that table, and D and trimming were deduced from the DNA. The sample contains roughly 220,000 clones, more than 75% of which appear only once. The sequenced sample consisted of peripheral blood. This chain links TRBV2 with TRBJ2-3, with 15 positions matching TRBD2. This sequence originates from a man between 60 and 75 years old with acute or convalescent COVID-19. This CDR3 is CASSAGTSGGRGTQYF. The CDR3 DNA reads TGTGCCAGCAGTGCGGGGACTAGCGGGGGGAGGGGTACGCAGTATTTT.